These 16 T cell receptor beta chains were all obtained from the same sample, sequenced in a study of CD8 T cells in ankylosing spondylitis. Overall study results and limits: In ankylosing spondylitis blood, a motif of seven to nine highly homologous TCR beta variants appeared characteristic.

No antigen is known for these receptors. TCRdb fed the 5' RACE reads into MiXCR, producing one record per CDR3 protein. The table has around 890,000 distinct CDR3 sequences, about 10% seen once. The specimen sequenced was blood, either unsorted or a sorted T cell fraction (not recorded which). The receptor set was obtained from a male donor with ankylosing spondylitis.

In this sample, this clonotype turned up many times. This sequence joins TRBV6-5 and TRBJ1-1, with D possibly TRBD1 on 6 matching bases. V was cut by 2 bases and J by 4 bases, with 11 bases left in between. Germline loops: CDR1 MNHEY, CDR2 SVGAGI. The CDR3 covers 14 residues. The CDR3 DNA reads TGTGCCAGCAGTTACCCCGGGACAACCACTGAAGCTTTCTTT. This sequence encodes CASSYPGTTTEAFF.

The gene calls are TRBV27 and TRBJ1-1; no firm D call. Germline CDR1 is MNHEY and CDR2 is SMNVEV (reference sequence). The CDR3 totals 15 residues. V was cut by 5 bases and J by 1 base, with 14 bases left in between. The CDR3 loop is CASSPLGTANTEAFF. CDR3 DNA sequence: TGTGCCAGCAGTCCACTTGGAACAGCGAACACTGAAGCTTTCTTT.

The chain couples TRBV20-1 to TRBJ2-5; 12 bases match TRBD2. The CDR3 has 15 amino acids. J lost 4 bases, V lost 6 bases, and 9 bases had no gene match. Per germline, CDR1 DFQATT and CDR2 SNEGSKA (reference sequence). CDR3 sequence reads: CSASGLAGRGETQYF. The CDR3 coding sequence is TGCAGTGCCTCGGGACTAGCGGGCCGAGGAGAGACCCAGTACTTC.

This clonotype has just a few counts. The chain combines TRBV27 with TRBJ2-7; D gene ambiguous. Per germline, CDR1 MNHEY and CDR2 SMNVEV (reference sequence). The germline V and J ends were trimmed by 7 bases and 0 bases, with 16 bases remaining between them. This CDR3 is 15 amino acids long. DNA for the CDR3: TGTGCCAGCACCCCTAGGTTTGGCCTCTCCTACGAGCAGTACTTC. Protein sequence: CASTPRFGLSYEQYF.

This clonotype has more than one count but fewer than ten. The chain carries TRBV5-1 and TRBJ2-2, with unresolved D. Trimming cost V 0 bases and J 5 bases, with 11 bases left between them. The germline gives CDR1 SGHRS, CDR2 YFSETQ. The CDR3 runs to 15 residues. The CDR3 here is CASSLGDFGTGELFF. The CDR3, as DNA: TGCGCCAGCAGCTTGGGGGATTTCGGGACCGGGGAGCTGTTTTTT.

This clonotype was seen many times. The chain joins TRBV10-3 to TRBJ1-1; the match to TRBD1 covers 7 bases. V shed 4 bases, J shed 7 bases, and the junction held 3 bases outside the gene matches. The CDR3 loop spans 12 amino acids. From germline, CDR1 is ENHRY and CDR2 SYGVKD. In nucleotides, the CDR3 is TGTGCCATCAGTGTGACAGGGAATGAAGCTTTCTTT. Its protein is CAISVTGNEAFF.

This chain uses TRBV6-2 or TRBV6-3 with TRBJ2-3; D might be TRBD1 (5 bases). Between the trimmed V and J ends, which lost 5 bases and 9 bases, there was a span of 15 bases. Germline lookup yields CDR1 MNHEY and CDR2 SVGEGT. The CDR3 length is 13 residues. The CDR3 DNA sequence: TGTGCCAGCAGTGCCCTCTTGGCAGGGACGCAGTATTTT. Its translation: CASSALLAGTQYF.

The chain joins TRBV7-2 to TRBJ2-2; maybe TRBD1 (5 bases). The germline CDR1 and CDR2 sequences are SGHTA and FQGNSA. The length of the CDR3 is 12 residues. V lost 3 bases and J 11 bases, leaving 10 bases between the germline ends. For the CDR3, the DNA is TGTGCCAGCAGCTTCCAGGGTGCAGAGCTGTTTTTT. Encoded protein: CASSFQGAELFF.

The CDR3 is CASSQVRNRNEKLFF. CDR3 DNA: TGCGCCAGCAGCCAAGTCCGGAACCGTAATGAAAAACTGTTTTTT. The chain uses TRBV4-3 and TRBJ1-4; D unclear. Trimming pared 1 base from V and 4 bases from J, leaving 10 bases between. In germline, CDR1 is LGHNA, CDR2 YSLEER. The CDR3 is 15 amino acids.

This clonotype showed up many times. V gene TRBV6-1 combines with J gene TRBJ1-5, with a weak D call TRBD1 (6 bases). The germline gives CDR1 MNHNS, CDR2 SASEGT. This CDR3 comprises 16 residues. V was shortened by 5 bases and J by 1 base, with 15 bases between the two germline ends. CDR3 in amino acids: CASSKGTSRSNQPQHF. DNA for the CDR3: TGTGCCAGCAGTAAAGGGACAAGTCGGAGCAATCAGCCCCAGCATTTT.

This clonotype occurred a few times. The chain uses TRBV29-1 and TRBJ1-2, with a tentative D call TRBD1 (6 bases). This CDR3 comprises 14 residues. Looked up from germline, CDR1 is SQVTM and CDR2 is ANQGSEA. The V end was cut by 6 bases, the J end by 2 bases, with 16 bases between. CDR3 DNA: TGCAGCGTCGCGAGGGACACCTCAAACTATGGCTACACCTTC. It yields the protein CSVARDTSNYGYTF.

This clonotype was seen only a few times. V usage is TRBV6-2 or TRBV6-3 and J usage is TRBJ2-1, with D tentatively TRBD1 or TRBD2 (7 bases each). The germline V gene has CDR1 MNHEY and CDR2 SVGEGT. The CDR3 length is 16 residues. Between the trimmed V and J ends, which lost 6 bases and 6 bases, there was a span of 21 bases. The CDR3 here is CASRLSGRGRPNEQFF. In DNA form, the CDR3 reads TGTGCCAGCAGACTCTCGGGGAGGGGGCGCCCCAATGAGCAGTTCTTC.

There are a few counts of this clonotype. J is TRBJ2-2 and V is TRBV7-2, with D maybe TRBD1 (5 bases). The ends were cut back, 5 bases at V and 0 bases at J, with 13 bases in the middle. Germline lookup yields CDR1 SGHTA and CDR2 FQGNSA. This CDR3 contains 16 residues. The CDR3 here is CASSPGPITNTGELFF. CDR3 nucleotide sequence: TGTGCCAGCAGCCCAGGGCCTATTACGAACACCGGGGAGCTGTTTTTT.

This clonotype was counted at least ten times. This chain joins TRBV29-1 and TRBJ2-7; 8 bases match TRBD1. Per germline, CDR1 SQVTM and CDR2 ANQGSEA. The CDR3 spans 12 residues. The junction had 3 bases not matched to a gene; V was cut back by 3 bases and J by 5 bases. CDR3 sequence (DNA): TGCAGCGTTGACAGGGGGCAGGACGAGCAGTACTTC. Translation: CSVDRGQDEQYF.

The V and J genes are TRBV20-1 and TRBJ2-3, with 14 bases lining up with TRBD2. J was trimmed by 4 bases and V by 0 bases; bases with no gene match: 6. This CDR3 contains 17 residues. The germline CDR1 and CDR2 sequences are DFQATT and SNEGSKA (reference sequence). The CDR3 here is CSAREGRGLAGADTQYF. The CDR3 DNA sequence: TGCAGTGCTAGAGAAGGACGGGGACTAGCGGGAGCAGATACGCAGTATTTT.

This clonotype was counted only a few times. This rearrangement joins TRBV6-1 to TRBJ2-3, with D unclear. The germline V gene encodes CDR1 MNHNS and CDR2 SASEGT. The CDR3 consists of 15 residues. V gave up 6 bases and J gave up 2 bases, with 15 bases separating them. CDR3 DNA: TGTGCCAGCAGGGTCTTGTGGGAACTCACAGATACGCAGTATTTT. Translated: CASRVLWELTDTQYF.